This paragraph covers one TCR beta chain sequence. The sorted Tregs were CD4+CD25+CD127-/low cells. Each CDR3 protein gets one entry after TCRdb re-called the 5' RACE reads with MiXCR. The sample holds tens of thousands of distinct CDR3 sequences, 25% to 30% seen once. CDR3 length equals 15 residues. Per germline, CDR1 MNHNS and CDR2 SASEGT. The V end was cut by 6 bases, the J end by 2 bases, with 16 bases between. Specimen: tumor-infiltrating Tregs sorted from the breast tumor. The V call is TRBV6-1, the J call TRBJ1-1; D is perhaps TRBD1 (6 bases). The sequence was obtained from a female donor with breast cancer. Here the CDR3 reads CASRIYRESNTEAFF. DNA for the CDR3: TGTGCCAGCAGAATCTACAGGGAGTCCAACACTGAAGCTTTCTTT.